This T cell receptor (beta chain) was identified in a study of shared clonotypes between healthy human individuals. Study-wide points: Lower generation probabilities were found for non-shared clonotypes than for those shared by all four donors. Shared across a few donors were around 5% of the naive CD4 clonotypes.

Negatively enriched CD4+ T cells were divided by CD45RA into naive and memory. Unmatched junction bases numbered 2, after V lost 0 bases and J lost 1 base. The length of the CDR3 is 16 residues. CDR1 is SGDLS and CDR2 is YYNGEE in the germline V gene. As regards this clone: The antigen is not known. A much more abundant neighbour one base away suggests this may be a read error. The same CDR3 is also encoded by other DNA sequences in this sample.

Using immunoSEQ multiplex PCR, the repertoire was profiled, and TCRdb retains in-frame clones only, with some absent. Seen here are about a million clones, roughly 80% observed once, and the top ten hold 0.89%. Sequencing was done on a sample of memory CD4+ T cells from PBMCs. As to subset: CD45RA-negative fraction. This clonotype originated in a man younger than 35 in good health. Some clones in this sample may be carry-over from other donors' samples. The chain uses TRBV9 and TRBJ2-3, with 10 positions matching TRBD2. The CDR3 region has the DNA TGTGCCAGCAGCGTAGGGCTAGCGGGAGGCACAGATACGCAGTATTTT. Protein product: CASSVGLAGGTDTQYF. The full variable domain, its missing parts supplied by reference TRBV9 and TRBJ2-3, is DSGVTQTPKHLITATGQRVTLRCSPRSGDLSVYWYQQSLDQGLQFLIQYYNGEERAKGNILERFSAQQFPDLHSELNLSSLELGDSALYFCASSVGLAGGTDTQYFGPGTRLTVL.